Below, 27 T cell receptor beta chains from the same sample are listed, as sequenced in a study of immune cell composition in non-small cell lung cancer. Some clones are missing from TCRdb's copy, which holds only in-frame ones; the method was immunoSEQ multiplex PCR. Of 12,000 to 15,000 clones listed, around three quarters are singletons. The sample was lung tumor tissue. The receptors were gathered from a human donor with non-small cell lung cancer.

This clone was recorded a few times. The V and J genes are TRBV7-8 and TRBJ1-1; a possible D gene is TRBD1 (6 bases). The CDR3 length is 19 residues. The germline CDR1 and CDR2 sequences are SGHVS and FQNEAQ. Trimming cost V 7 bases and J 6 bases, with 33 bases left between them. CDR3 sequence (DNA): TGTGCCAGCACCCTAGTGCCGGGGGGCGAAGGGCGAAAGTACGCTGAAGCTTTCTTT. This gives the protein CASTLVPGGEGRKYAEAFF.

The V call is TRBV7-2, the J call TRBJ1-1, with 9 bases fitting TRBD1. CDR3 size: 15 residues. Germline loops: CDR1 SGHTA, CDR2 FQGNSA. V lost 5 bases to trimming and J lost 0 bases; unmatched junction nucleotides: 4. The CDR3 coding sequence is TGTGCCAGCAGCAAGGACAGGGGAATGAACACTGAAGCTTTCTTT. It translates to CASSKDRGMNTEAFF.

This clone was seen a few times. This chain links TRBV7-2 with TRBJ1-2; no reliable D call. CDR3 length: 13 residues. V was shortened by 5 bases and J by 3 bases, with 10 bases between the two germline ends. The germline V gene encodes CDR1 SGHTA and CDR2 FQGNSA. The CDR3 sequence is CASSPVSDYGYTF. CDR3 coding DNA: TGTGCCAGCAGCCCTGTGAGTGACTATGGCTACACCTTC.

This rearrangement joins TRBV6-4 to TRBJ1-1, with TRBD1 identical over 10 bases. Germline CDR1 MRHNA, CDR2 SNTAGT. V was pared by 5 bases and J by 1 base, with 1 base of the junction left unmatched. The CDR3 is made up of 14 amino acids. CDR3 amino acids: CASSRDRGNTEAFF. CDR3 nucleotide sequence: TGTGCCAGCAGTCGGGACAGGGGGAACACTGAAGCTTTCTTT.

The rearrangement joins TRBV4-1 to TRBJ2-7, with D maybe TRBD1 (6 bases). The CDR3 is made up of 15 amino acids. Per the germline V gene, CDR1 is MGHRA and CDR2 is YSYEKL. V gave up 1 base and J gave up 4 bases, with 14 bases separating them. Here the CDR3 DNA reads TGCGCCAGCAGCCAAGCCCGACAGGATCTTTACGAGCAGTACTTC. This sequence encodes CASSQARQDLYEQYF.

This clone has only a few counts. The V call is TRBV19, the J call TRBJ1-2; perhaps TRBD1 as D (6 bases). V was cut by 5 bases and J by 6 bases, with 13 bases left in between. This CDR3 comprises 13 residues. The germline V gene has CDR1 LNHDA and CDR2 SQIVND (reference sequence). For the CDR3, the DNA is TGTGCCAGTAGTCCCCCGGGGGGCGATGGCTACACCTTC. Translation: CASSPPGGDGYTF.

This sequence joins TRBV4-2 and TRBJ2-6; 9 bases map to TRBD2. After removal of 5 bases from V and 2 bases from J, the junction contained 7 bases not matched to a gene. This CDR3 has 17 residues. Germline-derived CDR1 and CDR2 are LGHNA and YNFKEQ. The CDR3, as DNA: TGTGCCAGCAGCGCCATGCGGGGGGGCACTGGGGCCAACGTCCTGACTTTC. Its translation is CASSAMRGGTGANVLTF.

V usage is TRBV7-2 and J usage is TRBJ1-3, with 7 bases identical to TRBD1. This CDR3 comprises 14 residues. The V segment lost 5 bases and the J segment 4 bases; nucleotides outside the gene matches: 5. Germline V gene lookup returns CDR1 SGHTA and CDR2 FQGNSA. CDR3 coding DNA: TGTGCCAGCAGCCAAGGACAGGCCGGAAACACCATATATTTT. Translation gives CASSQGQAGNTIYF.

This sequence joins TRBV7-9 and TRBJ2-2; the D gene is possibly TRBD1 (5 bases). Germline CDR1 is SEHNR and CDR2 is FQNEAQ (reference sequence). CDR3 length equals 14 residues. V was shortened by 2 bases and J by 2 bases, with 6 bases between the two germline ends. CDR3 sequence reads: CASSLQGNTGELFF. The CDR3 DNA is TGTGCCAGCAGCTTACAGGGAAACACCGGGGAGCTGTTTTTT.

V usage is TRBV7-3 and J usage is TRBJ2-7; the D gene is possibly TRBD2 (6 bases). V was clipped by 5 bases and J by 0 bases, with 8 bases between them. Germline assignment: CDR1 SGHTA and CDR2 FQGTGA. This CDR3 has 13 residues. CDR3 nucleotide sequence: TGTGCCAGCAGCGCGACTAGCTCCTACGAGCAGTACTTC. Its translation is CASSATSSYEQYF.

Here the CDR3 DNA reads TGCAGCGTTGTAGTTTGGAGGGGCACTGAAGCTTTCTTT. Its translation is CSVVVWRGTEAFF. The chain has TRBV29-1 and TRBJ1-1, with D possibly TRBD1 on 5 matching bases. The CDR3 covers 13 residues. In germline, CDR1 is SQVTM, CDR2 ANQGSEA. V was pared by 4 bases and J by 4 bases, with 13 bases between.

For the CDR3, the DNA is TGTGCCAGCAGGACAGTCTCCACAGATACGCAGTATTTT. Encoded protein: CASRTVSTDTQYF. The chain joins TRBV6-6 to TRBJ2-3; tentative D call: TRBD1 (5 bases). Germline lookup yields CDR1 MNHNY and CDR2 SVGAGI (reference sequence). The CDR3 contains 13 residues. The ends were cut back, 6 bases at V and 2 bases at J, with 9 bases in the middle.

CDR3 amino acids: CAWTGAGLETQYF. The CDR3 DNA reads as TGTGCCTGGACTGGCGCGGGGCTAGAGACCCAGTACTTC. V is TRBV30 and J is TRBJ2-5; perhaps TRBD2 as D (6 bases). This CDR3 has 13 amino acids. Trimming removed 4 bases from V and 4 bases from J, with 13 bases in between. The germline gives CDR1 GTSNPN, CDR2 SVGIG (reference sequence).

The V and J genes are TRBV18 and TRBJ2-2, with D maybe TRBD2 (6 bases). With 3 bases removed from V and 5 bases from J, the gap between germline ends came to 16 bases. The length of the CDR3 is 16 residues. Germline V gene sequence: CDR1 KGHSH, CDR2 LQKENI. This CDR3 is CASSPSGGIRTGELFF. The CDR3 region has the DNA TGTGCCAGCTCACCTTCCGGGGGAATTAGAACCGGGGAGCTGTTTTTT. Full variable domain (outside the CDR3, taken from reference TRBV18 and TRBJ2-2): NAGVMQNPRHLVRRRGQEARLRCSPMKGHSHVYWYRQLPEEGLKFMVYLQKENIIDESGMPKERFSAEFPKEGPSILRIQQVVRGDSAAYFCASSPSGGIRTGELFFGEGSRLTVL.

This clone was seen only a few times. The V call is TRBV18, the J call TRBJ1-2; 9 nucleotides match TRBD1. CDR3 length: 12 residues. V lost 8 bases to trimming and J lost 5 bases; unmatched junction nucleotides: 3. CDR1 and CDR2 (germline): KGHSH, LQKENI. In nucleotides, the CDR3 is TGTGCCAGCCGACAGGGGGAATATGGCTACACCTTC. It translates to CASRQGEYGYTF.

The chain uses TRBV7-8 and TRBJ2-1, with D possibly TRBD2 on 6 matching bases. Trimming took 1 base from V and 2 from J, leaving 15 bases between them. The CDR3 runs 17 residues. From germline, CDR1 is SGHVS and CDR2 FQNEAQ. Here the CDR3 reads CASSLVGGADPYNEQFF. CDR3 DNA sequence: TGTGCCAGCAGCTTAGTGGGCGGGGCCGATCCCTACAATGAGCAGTTCTTC.

V and J are TRBV7-5 and TRBJ2-3; the table's D call TRBD1 went unverified against the DNA. TRBV7-5 is termed a pseudogene. This CDR3 has 16 residues. The CDR3 protein is CARSFTGGLSTDTQYF. The CDR3, as DNA: TGTGCCAGAAGCTTCACAGGGGGCCTAAGCACAGATACGCAGTATTTT.

This rearrangement joins TRBV20-1 to TRBJ1-1; D is ambiguous. This CDR3 is built from 11 residues. The V end was cut by 6 bases, the J end by 0 bases, with 5 bases between. CDR1 and CDR2 (germline): DFQATT, SNEGSKA (reference sequence). CDR3 coding DNA: TGCAGTGCGGAGGTGAACACTGAAGCTTTCTTT. Translation gives CSAEVNTEAFF.

This chain connects TRBV5-1 to TRBJ2-7; TRBD1 matches at 8 bases. Unmatched junction bases numbered 4, after V lost 0 bases and J lost 5 bases. CDR3 size: 14 residues. In germline, CDR1 is SGHRS, CDR2 YFSETQ. In DNA form, the CDR3 reads TGCGCCAGCAGCTTGGGGACAGGGCGAAACGAGCAGTACTTC. Amino acids: CASSLGTGRNEQYF.

Only a few counts were recorded for this clone. V gene TRBV6-1 combines with J gene TRBJ1-1; tentatively, D is TRBD1 (5 bases). CDR1 is MNHNS, CDR2 SASEGT, per germline. The ends were cut back, 7 bases at V and 4 bases at J, with 13 bases in the middle. The CDR3 runs 13 residues. The CDR3 DNA sequence: TGTGCCAGCAATACAGGAAGTGGCACTGAAGCTTTCTTT. It yields the protein CASNTGSGTEAFF.

To note about this clone: At one end, the junction sequence differs from germline, possibly due to a read error. The chain couples TRBV4-3 to TRBJ1-2, with D perhaps TRBD1 (5 bases). Germline lookup yields CDR1 LGHNA and CDR2 YSLEER. The CDR3 is made up of 15 amino acids. Here the CDR3 reads CANSQDSGRVGGYTF. Written as DNA, the CDR3 is TGCGCCAACAGCCAAGATAGTGGCAGGGTGGGGGGCTACACCTTC.

The chain couples TRBV5-4 to TRBJ1-2, with 9 nucleotides matching TRBD1. V was pared by 0 bases and J by 8 bases, with 2 bases of the junction left unmatched. The germline gives CDR1 SGHNT, CDR2 YYREEE (reference sequence). This CDR3 region has 13 residues. The CDR3 region is CASSLDRGRGYTF. DNA for the CDR3: TGTGCCAGCAGCTTGGACAGGGGGCGCGGCTACACCTTC.

The V and J genes are TRBV7-2 and TRBJ2-1, with 12 nucleotides matching TRBD1. From germline, CDR1 is SGHTA and CDR2 FQGNSA. V lost 6 bases, J lost 9 bases, and 12 bases stayed unmatched. CDR3 length equals 16 residues. CDR3 sequence (DNA): TGTGCCAGCAGACCCCCCGGGACAGGGGGCGCGGGTGAGCAGTTCTTC. Translated, it gives CASRPPGTGGAGEQFF.

This clone was picked up a small number of times. The genes are TRBV18 and TRBJ1-1; TRBD1 matches at 8 bases. Germline V gene lookup returns CDR1 KGHSH and CDR2 LQKENI. The CDR3 runs 14 residues. The junction had 11 bases not matched to a gene; V was cut back by 8 bases and J by 6 bases. The CDR3 nucleotides are TGTGCCAGCACGAGTCAGGGGGCCTATTCTGAAGCTTTCTTT. Encoded protein: CASTSQGAYSEAFF.

The chain links TRBV5-6 to TRBJ1-6; 7 bases fit TRBD1. V was pared by 4 bases and J by 7 bases, with 5 bases of the junction left unmatched. The CDR3 contains 14 residues. Germline values: CDR1 SGHDT, CDR2 YYEEEE. CDR3 bases: TGTGCCAGCAGCATACGACAGGGCAATTCACCCCTCCACTTT. Protein: CASSIRQGNSPLHF.

DNA of the CDR3: TGCGCCAGCAGCTTGGAGCGGGGGAATGAGCAGTTCTTC. Residues: CASSLERGNEQFF. V gene TRBV5-1 combines with J gene TRBJ2-1; 8 nucleotides align to TRBD2. In germline, CDR1 is SGHRS, CDR2 YFSETQ. This CDR3 is built from 13 residues. Losses at the gene ends were 0 bases for V and 7 bases for J; bases not matched to a gene: 0.

J is TRBJ2-3 and V is TRBV7-9; TRBD2 matches 15 bases. The germline gives CDR1 SEHNR, CDR2 FQNEAQ (reference sequence). The CDR3 runs 16 residues. The junction had 4 bases not matched to a gene; V was cut back by 5 bases and J by 4 bases. CDR3 sequence reads: CASSPGLAGGSDTQYF. As DNA, the CDR3 is TGTGCCAGCAGCCCGGGACTAGCGGGAGGTTCAGATACGCAGTATTTT.